These 21 T cell receptor beta chains were sequenced from one sample in a study of shared clonotypes between healthy human individuals. The repertoire was sequenced with immunoSEQ multiplex PCR; TCRdb's copy has only in-frame clones and lacks some. This sample has approximately 720,000 clones, with about two thirds found just once. The sequenced material came from memory CD4+ T cells sorted from blood. Noted subset: CD45RA-negative fraction. The receptor set was obtained from a woman aged 25 to 39 in good health.

The CDR3 coding sequence is TGTGCCAGTAGTACCGGGACATCTTTTGCCATTAGCAATCAGCCCCAGCATTTT. Its translation is CASSTGTSFAISNQPQHF. The chain recombines TRBV19 with TRBJ1-5; possibly TRBD1 for D (6 bases). Per germline, CDR1 LNHDA and CDR2 SQIVND (reference sequence). The CDR3 loop spans 18 amino acids. V lost 4 bases and J lost 0, with 19 bases in between.

The chain has TRBV7-9 and TRBJ1-1, with D tentatively TRBD1 (5 bases). This CDR3 has 13 amino acids. V dropped 6 bases and J dropped 2 bases, with 10 bases sitting between them. Germline assignment: CDR1 SEHNR and CDR2 FQNEAQ (reference sequence). The CDR3 nucleotides read TGTGCCAGCAGAAATCAGGGAAACACTGAAGCTTTCTTT. Translating gives CASRNQGNTEAFF.

The chain has TRBV2 and TRBJ1-1, with a possible D match to TRBD1 (5 bases). Per germline, CDR1 SNHLY and CDR2 FYNNEI. This CDR3 is built from 14 residues. The V end lost 5 bases, the J end lost 3 bases, and 13 bases lay between the germline ends. This CDR3 reads CASSLEGGDTEAFF. CDR3 nucleotides: TGTGCCAGCAGTCTCGAGGGAGGGGACACTGAAGCTTTCTTT.

The chain employs TRBV20-1 and TRBJ2-3, with no clear D. The CDR3 spans 11 residues. Trimming took 5 bases from V and 7 from J, leaving 10 bases between them. Germline values: CDR1 DFQATT, CDR2 SNEGSKA (reference sequence). CDR3 in DNA: TGCAGTGCTCACAAGTCGTATACGCAGTATTTT. Translation: CSAHKSYTQYF.

The genes are TRBV7-2 and TRBJ2-1; 7 nucleotides align to TRBD2. Germline values: CDR1 SGHTA, CDR2 FQGNSA. J gave up 5 bases and V 5 bases, and 9 bases lay outside the gene matches. The CDR3 extends over 15 amino acids. CDR3 amino acids: CASSRTRGDHNEQFF. DNA of the CDR3: TGTGCCAGCAGCCGGACTAGAGGGGACCACAATGAGCAGTTCTTC.

The CDR3 DNA reads TGTGCCTGGGCGACAGGAAATTATCAGCCCCAGCATTTT. It is translated as CAWATGNYQPQHF. The chain uses TRBV30 and TRBJ1-5; TRBD1 is a possible D gene (6 bases). Germline V CDR1 and CDR2: GTSNPN, SVGIG (reference sequence). This CDR3 spans 13 amino acids. V lost 5 bases, J lost 5 bases, and 13 bases lay in between.

This chain links TRBV5-1 with TRBJ1-2, with D hard to call. The ends were cut back, 3 bases at V and 5 bases at J, with 14 bases in the middle. Germline-derived CDR1 and CDR2 are SGHRS and YFSETQ. The CDR3 extends over 14 amino acids. The CDR3 DNA follows: TGCGCCAGCAGCTCGCGAGGAAGCGGTTATGGCTACACCTTC. This sequence encodes CASSSRGSGYGYTF.

This clone has only a few counts. The V call is TRBV7-2, the J call TRBJ2-1; TRBD2 aligns across 11 bases. After removal of 5 bases from V and 2 bases from J, the junction contained 5 bases not matched to a gene. The germline CDR1 and CDR2 sequences are SGHTA and FQGNSA. The CDR3 has 16 amino acids. The CDR3 sequence is CASSRTSGLPYNEQFF. CDR3 DNA sequence: TGTGCCAGCAGCCGGACTAGCGGGCTACCCTACAATGAGCAGTTCTTC.

The chain carries TRBV30 and TRBJ2-7; tentatively, D is TRBD1 (5 bases). Deletions cut 4 bases from V and 6 bases from J, with 13 bases between. CDR3 length: 12 amino acids. Germline V gene data show CDR1 as GTSNPN and CDR2 as SVGIG (reference sequence). The CDR3 reads CAWNPQGREQYF. As DNA, the CDR3 is TGTGCCTGGAACCCTCAGGGCCGCGAGCAGTACTTC.

The chain recombines TRBV5-1 with TRBJ2-1, with 9 nucleotides matching TRBD2. V trimming: 4 bases; J trimming: 9 bases; junction bases outside the gene matches: 11. The CDR3 loop spans 15 amino acids. Looked up from germline, CDR1 is SGHRS and CDR2 is YFSETQ. The CDR3 here is CASSPVAGVGGEQFF. CDR3 bases: TGCGCCAGCAGCCCGGTAGCGGGAGTTGGAGGTGAGCAGTTCTTC.

V gene TRBV7-9 combines with J gene TRBJ2-7; D gene uncertain. CDR1 and CDR2 (germline): SEHNR, FQNEAQ (reference sequence). Trimming took 5 bases from V and 3 from J, leaving 11 bases between them. This CDR3 region has 13 residues. CDR3 in amino acids: CASSGTINYEQYF. In DNA, the CDR3 is TGTGCCAGCAGCGGAACGATTAACTACGAGCAGTACTTC.

The J gene is TRBJ2-5, the V gene TRBV5-1, with D tentatively TRBD2 (5 bases). Trimming removed 0 bases at V and 5 bases at J, with 20 bases between. This CDR3 spans 17 amino acids. Per germline, CDR1 SGHRS and CDR2 YFSETQ. CDR3 coding DNA: TGCGCCAGCAGCTTGGACGGCAGGAACGGGATTACCGAGACCCAGTACTTC. Translation: CASSLDGRNGITETQYF.

The rearrangement links TRBV19 to TRBJ2-7; 7 nucleotides match TRBD1. V shed 8 bases and J 6 bases; nucleotides not matched to a gene: 10. CDR1 and CDR2 from the germline V gene are LNHDA and SQIVND (reference sequence). This CDR3 comprises 13 residues. CDR3 coding DNA: TGTGCCAGTCGACAAACTCACAGGGGCGAGCAGTACTTC. Translation gives CASRQTHRGEQYF.

The rearrangement uses TRBV28 and TRBJ2-7; the match to TRBD2 covers 12 bases. Germline assignment: CDR1 MDHEN and CDR2 SYDVKM. The CDR3 has 15 amino acids. With 6 bases clipped from V and 3 bases from J, the junction kept 6 bases outside the gene matches. In DNA, the CDR3 is TGTGCCAGCAGGACCGGACTAGCGGGAAACTACGAGCAGTACTTC. The encoded protein is CASRTGLAGNYEQYF.

This clone has more than one count but fewer than ten. Different DNA sequences within this sample yield the same CDR3. V is TRBV2 and J is TRBJ1-1; D gene uncertain. CDR1 is SNHLY, CDR2 FYNNEI, per germline. V dropped 4 bases and J dropped 0 bases, with 6 bases sitting between them. The CDR3 is made up of 13 amino acids. In DNA, the CDR3 is TGTGCCAGCAGTGGTGATCTGAACACTGAAGCTTTCTTT. Translation: CASSGDLNTEAFF.

This clone was detected many times. This chain joins TRBV28 and TRBJ2-7, with 7 positions matching TRBD2. The CDR3 runs 16 residues. Per germline, CDR1 MDHEN and CDR2 SYDVKM. Trimming cost V 4 bases and J 3 bases; bases outside gene matches: 12. The CDR3 here is CASSSQLRAGDYEQYF. For the CDR3, the DNA is TGTGCCAGCAGTTCCCAACTGAGGGCGGGAGACTACGAGCAGTACTTC.

This sequence joins TRBV5-8 and TRBJ2-7, with D tentatively TRBD1 (6 bases). Looked up from germline, CDR1 is SGHTS and CDR2 is YDEGEE. This CDR3 comprises 15 residues. Trimming cost V 2 bases and J 2 bases, with 14 bases left between them. The CDR3 loop reads CASSLTGHPTYEQYF. Written as DNA, the CDR3 is TGTGCCAGCAGCTTAACGGGACACCCGACCTACGAGCAGTACTTC.

This chain connects TRBV19 to TRBJ2-7, with 8 nucleotides matching TRBD1. Germline V gene data show CDR1 as LNHDA and CDR2 as SQIVND (reference sequence). V trimming: 3 bases; J trimming: 3 bases; junction bases outside the gene matches: 4. The CDR3 runs 14 residues. In DNA form, the CDR3 reads TGTGCCAGTAGTATTCCCGGGACAGGCTACGAGCAGTACTTC. Encoded protein: CASSIPGTGYEQYF.

V and J are TRBV29-1 and TRBJ2-7; D gene uncertain. Between the trimmed V and J ends, which lost 4 bases and 2 bases, there was a span of 6 bases. This CDR3 is built from 11 residues. CDR1 SQVTM and CDR2 ANQGSEA come from the germline V gene. Written as DNA, the CDR3 is TGCAGCGTTGTAAGGGCCTACGAGCAGTACTTC. Translation: CSVVRAYEQYF.

This chain links TRBV28 with TRBJ2-2; D remains ambiguous. CDR1 and CDR2 (germline): MDHEN, SYDVKM. This CDR3 spans 16 amino acids. The V gene lost 5 bases and the J gene lost 1 base, with 14 bases spanning the gap. The CDR3 DNA follows: TGTGCCAGCAGTCTCGTCGTACTATTGAACACCGGGGAGCTGTTTTTT. It specifies CASSLVVLLNTGELFF.

The CDR3, as DNA: TGTGCCAGCAGCCTCGGGGGTGGCAGCTCCTACGAGCAGTACTTC. Residues: CASSLGGGSSYEQYF. The genes are TRBV7-3 and TRBJ2-7, with D perhaps TRBD2 (6 bases). V lost 5 bases and J 0 bases, leaving 14 bases between the germline ends. CDR3 size: 15 residues. CDR1 SGHTA and CDR2 FQGTGA come from the germline V gene. Complete variable domain (other parts from reference TRBV7-3 and TRBJ2-7): GAGVSQTPSNKVTEKGKYVELRCDPISGHTALYWYRQSLGQGPEFLIYFQGTGAADDSGLPNDRFFAVRPEGSVSTLKIQRTERGDSAVYLCASSLGGGSSYEQYFGPGTRLTVT.